This TCR beta chain is drawn from a study of tumor-infiltrating lymphocytes in localized non-small cell lung cancer. Study background: Patients included smokers and never-smokers with various histologies, some sampled after neoadjuvant chemotherapy. The study, taken as a whole, reports: Recurrence-free survival showed no association with tumor T-cell fraction. TCR sequencing covered a subset of patients with enough tissue. T-cell fraction did not differ between immunotypes IM1 and IM2.

CDR3 length equals 14 residues. CDR1 SEHNR and CDR2 FQNEAQ come from the germline V gene (reference sequence). Trimming took 1 base from V and 4 from J, leaving 10 bases between them. About this clone: Its target is not known.

The protocol was immunoSEQ multiplex PCR, while the TCRdb copy is restricted to in-frame clones and leaves out a portion. The table includes around 5,500 clones, around 81% detected once. The chain recombines TRBV7-9 with TRBJ1-2; a possible D gene is TRBD1 (5 bases). This clonotype was sampled from a human donor with non-small cell lung cancer. Source material: lung tumor tissue. The CDR3 bases are TGTGCCAGCAGCTTAGGTGGGACGACCTATGGCTACACCTTC. Translating gives CASSLGGTTYGYTF.